This TCR beta chain comes out of a study of cytomegalovirus exposure and HLA in healthy donors. Broader study findings: CMV antigen specificity of three CMV-associated chains was confirmed in vitro.

Concerning this clone itself: The target antigen is unknown.

V was clipped by 5 bases and J by 7 bases, with 13 bases between them. The V gene's germline CDR1 is SGHNT and CDR2 YENEEA. The CDR3 contains 13 residues. The donors belonged to the roughly 120-subject validation cohort, separate from the approximately 670-subject first cohort. Sequencing used immunoSEQ multiplex PCR; TCRdb keeps in-frame clones, though not all of them. The table shows under 250,000 clones, with over 75% occurring only once. This chain joins TRBV11-3 and TRBJ2-3; a possible D gene is TRBD2 (5 bases). Sequenced sample: PBMCs. The origin of this receptor is a woman between 18 and 30 years old in good health and CMV-seropositive. The CDR3 loop reads CASSNPWENTQYF. In DNA, the CDR3 is TGTGCCAGCAGCAATCCATGGGAGAATACGCAGTATTTT. The full variable domain, its missing parts supplied by reference TRBV11-3 and TRBJ2-3, is EAGVVQSPRYKIIEKKQPVAFWCNPISGHNTLYWYLQNLGQGPELLIRYENEEAVDDSQLPKDRFSAERLKGVDSTLKIQPAELGDSAVYLCASSNPWENTQYFGPGTRLTVL.